What follows are 13 T cell receptor beta chains derived from one specimen sequenced in a study of Ad26.COV2.S vaccination and SARS-CoV-2 variants. Using immunoSEQ multiplex PCR, the repertoire was profiled, and TCRdb retains in-frame clones only, with some absent. The sample has about 350,000 clones; roughly 90% are singletons. Documented treatment: roughly 19 received Ad26.COV2.S at low or high dose, single or two shots; 5 received placebo; per-sample allocation not given. Sampling occurred on day 63 after the first vaccine or placebo injection. This material consisted of peripheral blood, taken in a trial of Ad26.COV2.S vaccine versus placebo. The receptor set was obtained from a person between 18 and 60 years old who received the Ad26.COV2.S COVID-19 vaccine or a placebo.

This clone has only one observation. The gene calls are TRBV7-9 and TRBJ2-4; possible D gene TRBD2, 5 bases. This CDR3 comprises 15 residues. CDR1 SEHNR and CDR2 FQNEAQ come from the germline V gene (reference sequence). V gave up 1 base and J gave up 0 bases, with 7 bases separating them. The CDR3 is CASSLGELAKNIQYF. The CDR3 bases are TGTGCCAGCAGCTTAGGGGAGTTAGCCAAAAACATTCAGTACTTC.

This chain joins TRBV7-9 and TRBJ1-1; D is possibly TRBD1 (6 bases). Germline V lookup: CDR1 SEHNR, CDR2 FQNEAQ (reference sequence). V lost 6 bases and J 1 base, leaving 15 bases between the germline ends. CDR3 length: 15 residues. The CDR3 bases are TGTGCCAGCAGAAGTACGGGACACCCGAACACTGAAGCTTTCTTT. The encoded protein is CASRSTGHPNTEAFF. Looking up the rest from reference TRBV7-9 and TRBJ1-1 gives the full variable domain: DTGVSQNPRHKITKRGQNVTFRCDPISEHNRLYWYRQTLGQGPEFLTYFQNEAQLEKSRLLSDRFSAERPKGSFSTLEIQRTEQGDSAMYLCASRSTGHPNTEAFFGQGTRLTVV.

The table lists this clone with a few counts. The gene calls are TRBV5-1 and TRBJ2-6; 7 nucleotides agree with TRBD2. With 2 bases clipped from V and 4 bases from J, the junction kept 3 bases outside the gene matches. CDR1 and CDR2 (germline): SGHRS, YFSETQ. The CDR3 is made up of 15 amino acids. The CDR3 protein is CASSFSGTGANVLTF. The CDR3 coding sequence is TGCGCCAGCAGCTTCAGCGGGACCGGGGCCAACGTCCTGACTTTC.

The chain uses TRBV19 and TRBJ2-7; TRBD1 aligns across 8 bases. The CDR3 spans 14 residues. Unmatched junction bases numbered 10, after V lost 8 bases and J lost 4 bases. The V gene's germline CDR1 is LNHDA and CDR2 SQIVND (reference sequence). For the CDR3, the DNA is TGTGCCAGTCGGATTCAGGACAGGGCATACGAGCAGTACTTC. Translation: CASRIQDRAYEQYF.

This rearrangement joins TRBV13 to TRBJ2-7, with D possibly matching TRBD1 (6 bases). The V and J ends lost 2 bases and 6 bases respectively, with 11 bases between them. Germline assignment: CDR1 PRHDT and CDR2 FYEKMQ (reference sequence). The CDR3 consists of 13 residues. In DNA form, the CDR3 reads TGTGCCAGCAGCTTACAGGGGTTTGGCGAGCAGTACTTC. Protein sequence: CASSLQGFGEQYF.

The chain employs TRBV28 and TRBJ2-1, with TRBD2 matching over 7 bases. Germline values: CDR1 MDHEN, CDR2 SYDVKM. This CDR3 has 17 amino acids. V lost 6 bases and J lost 0; bases outside the gene matches: 11. CDR3 nucleotides: TGTGCCAGCAGGCCGAGACTAGCCGTGAGCTCCTACAATGAGCAGTTCTTC. Amino acids: CASRPRLAVSSYNEQFF.

The gene calls are TRBV6-1 and TRBJ2-3; 11 bases map to TRBD2. CDR1 and CDR2 from the germline V gene are MNHNS and SASEGT. The CDR3 is 19 residues long. J gave up 3 bases and V 0 bases, and 11 bases lay outside the gene matches. CDR3 sequence reads: CASSEALLAGGRFTDTQYF. CDR3 nucleotides: TGTGCCAGCAGTGAAGCGCTTCTAGCGGGGGGCCGATTTACAGATACGCAGTATTTT.

This clone was recorded once. The chain uses TRBV10-1 and TRBJ2-7; 7 bases fit TRBD2. Germline V gene lookup returns CDR1 WNHNN and CDR2 SYGVQD (reference sequence). This CDR3 region has 15 residues. J was trimmed by 2 bases and V by 8 bases; bases with no gene match: 12. The CDR3 DNA reads as TGCGCCAGCCTTAAGGCTAGCGGTGTTCCCTACGAGCAGTACTTC. This codes for CASLKASGVPYEQYF.

The J gene is TRBJ2-7, the V gene TRBV6-5, with 8 positions matching TRBD1. Trimming cost V 4 bases and J 0 bases; bases outside gene matches: 5. Germline V gene sequence: CDR1 MNHEY, CDR2 SVGAGI. The CDR3 runs 15 residues. DNA for the CDR3: TGTGCCAGCAGTTCCGGACAGGGAAGCTCCTACGAGCAGTACTTC. Residues: CASSSGQGSSYEQYF.

This clone has only a few counts. The rearrangement joins TRBV7-9 to TRBJ2-1; D possibly corresponds to TRBD2 (5 bases). CDR1 and CDR2 (germline): SEHNR, FQNEAQ (reference sequence). The V gene lost 5 bases and the J gene lost 7 bases, with 18 bases spanning the gap. The CDR3 length is 15 residues. The CDR3 region is CASSPRGNSSNEQFF. In DNA, the CDR3 is TGTGCCAGCAGCCCCCGGGGTAACTCGTCGAATGAGCAGTTCTTC.

This rearrangement joins TRBV11-3 to TRBJ1-1, with D tentatively TRBD1 (5 bases). The V gene's germline CDR1 is SGHNT and CDR2 YENEEA. This CDR3 region has 12 residues. Trimming removed 5 bases from V and 9 bases from J, with 13 bases in between. CDR3 in DNA: TGTGCCAGCAGCCTCGACAGAAAGCAAGCTTTCTTT. It is translated as CASSLDRKQAFF.

This chain joins TRBV10-3 and TRBJ2-2; a possible D gene is TRBD1 (5 bases). This CDR3 comprises 14 residues. V gave up 6 bases and J gave up 6 bases, with 14 bases separating them. Germline CDR1 ENHRY, CDR2 SYGVKD. The CDR3 nucleotides read TGTGCCATCAGCTTTAACTCAGGGTCCGGGGAGCTGTTTTTT. It specifies CAISFNSGSGELFF.

This clone came up a few times. The gene calls are TRBV7-9 and TRBJ1-6, with TRBD1 matching 7 bases. There are 17 residues in the CDR3. Germline CDR1 is SEHNR and CDR2 is FQNEAQ (reference sequence). V was clipped by 2 bases and J by 3 bases; unmatched bases: 7. The CDR3 sequence is CASSLSRQGHYNSPLHF. The CDR3 DNA reads TGTGCCAGCAGCTTATCAAGACAGGGTCACTATAATTCACCCCTCCACTTT.